These T cell receptor beta chains were read from a single sample in a study of control samples from healthy donors and cancer patients. Generated by immunoSEQ multiplex PCR, the TCRdb table keeps only in-frame clones and is missing some. The table records about 160,000 clones, roughly 93% of them present only once. The source material was blood. Source of these receptors: a man between 18 and 35 years old in good health. The CDR3 runs from the conserved cysteine through the conserved F or W. The D gene is left open where the match is weak. The size field is filled for only some rows; it gives once, few, many or a size class.

abundance: once
v_gene: TRBV30
d_gene: NA
j_gene: TRBJ1-2
CDR3nt: TGTGCCTGGAAGCAGGGAGGTAGCTATGGCTACACCTTC
CDR3aa: CAWKQGGSYGYTF

abundance: NA
v_gene: TRBV7-2
d_gene: NA
j_gene: TRBJ2-2
CDR3nt: TGTGCCAGCAGCTTAGGTCTCGGGGAGCTGTTTTTT
CDR3aa: CASSLGLGELFF

abundance: NA
v_gene: TRBV7-9
d_gene: NA
j_gene: TRBJ2-1
CDR3nt: TGTGCCAGCAGCTGGCGCCGAGATGAGCAGTTCTTC
CDR3aa: CASSWRRDEQFF

abundance: NA
v_gene: TRBV27
d_gene: NA
j_gene: TRBJ2-3
CDR3nt: TGTGCCAGCAGTCCCAGAGGGTTGACAGAACTCACAGATACGCAGTATTTT
CDR3aa: CASSPRGLTELTDTQYF

abundance: NA
v_gene: TRBV5-5
d_gene: NA
j_gene: TRBJ2-1
CDR3nt: TGTGCCAGCACAATCTTTCTTCGGGCAGAACACAATGAGCAGTTCTTC
CDR3aa: CASTIFLRAEHNEQFF

abundance: few
v_gene: TRBV12-5
d_gene: NA
j_gene: TRBJ1-1
CDR3nt: TGTGCTAGTGGTTATGGGAACACTGAAGCTTTCTTT
CDR3aa: CASGYGNTEAFF

abundance: NA
v_gene: TRBV11-2
d_gene: NA
j_gene: TRBJ1-3
CDR3nt: TGTGCCAGCAGCTTAAGGGGGAACTCTGGAAACACCATATATTTT
CDR3aa: CASSLRGNSGNTIYF

abundance: NA
v_gene: TRBV2
d_gene: NA
j_gene: TRBJ2-5
CDR3nt: TGTGCCAGCAGTTACACGGACCTAGTGGAGACCCAGTACTTC
CDR3aa: CASSYTDLVETQYF

abundance: NA
v_gene: TRBV7-2
d_gene: NA
j_gene: TRBJ1-2
CDR3nt: TGTGCCAGCAGCTTAGCTAAAGGCTACACCTTC
CDR3aa: CASSLAKGYTF

abundance: NA
v_gene: TRBV9
d_gene: NA
j_gene: TRBJ2-5
CDR3nt: TGTGCCAGCAGCGTAGGGAGGGGAATGTACCAAGAGACCCAGTACTTC
CDR3aa: CASSVGRGMYQETQYF

abundance: once
v_gene: TRBV19
d_gene: NA
j_gene: TRBJ2-7
CDR3nt: TGTGCCAGTAGTATAGTAGGGGGAGCAAGCGAGCAGTACTTC
CDR3aa: CASSIVGGASEQYF

abundance: NA
v_gene: TRBV5-1
d_gene: NA
j_gene: TRBJ2-1
CDR3nt: TGCGCCAGCAGCTCCGACCCCAGAGGGGCATACAATGAGCAGTTCTTC
CDR3aa: CASSSDPRGAYNEQFF

abundance: NA
v_gene: TRBV3-1/TRBV3-2
d_gene: NA
j_gene: TRBJ1-2
CDR3nt: TGTGCCAGCAGCCAATACACTTCCATGGACAGAGCCCACACATTCCCTTTAGGAGGCTACACCTTC
CDR3aa: CASSQYTSMDRAHTFPLGGYTF

abundance: NA
v_gene: TRBV7-9
d_gene: NA
j_gene: TRBJ2-7
CDR3nt: TGTGCCAGCAGCTCCTTGGGGCTCCAATCGTCCGAGCAGTACTTC
CDR3aa: CASSSLGLQSSEQYF

abundance: NA
v_gene: TRBV2
d_gene: NA
j_gene: TRBJ1-3
CDR3nt: TGTGCCAGCAGTGAAGGGGCCGGGGCTGGAAACACCATATATTTT
CDR3aa: CASSEGAGAGNTIYF

abundance: NA
v_gene: TRBV9
d_gene: TRBD2
j_gene: TRBJ2-3
CDR3nt: TGTGCCAGCAGCGTCCGGTTAGCGGGAGCACCCCCAGATACGCAGTATTTT
CDR3aa: CASSVRLAGAPPDTQYF

abundance: NA
v_gene: TRBV11-2
d_gene: NA
j_gene: TRBJ1-1
CDR3nt: TGTGCCAGCGTTTTGACAATGAACACTGAAGCTTTCTTT
CDR3aa: CASVLTMNTEAFF

abundance: NA
v_gene: TRBV12-3/TRBV12-4
d_gene: NA
j_gene: TRBJ2-4
CDR3nt: TGTGCCAGCGCTCTTCTGGGGCCTCAGTACTTC
CDR3aa: CASALLGPQYF

abundance: NA
v_gene: TRBV19
d_gene: NA
j_gene: TRBJ1-1
CDR3nt: TGTGCCAGTAGTGTCCACGAGACTGAAGCTTTCTTT
CDR3aa: CASSVHETEAFF

abundance: NA
v_gene: TRBV23-1
d_gene: NA
j_gene: TRBJ1-6
CDR3nt: TGCGCCAGCAGTCAATTCCAGGGGATCTATAATTCACCCCTCCACTTT
CDR3aa: CASSQFQGIYNSPLHF

abundance: NA
v_gene: TRBV5-1
d_gene: NA
j_gene: TRBJ1-6
CDR3nt: TGCGCCAGCAGCTTAGCAGGGTCGAGGTGGAATTCACCCCTCCACTTT
CDR3aa: CASSLAGSRWNSPLHF

abundance: NA
v_gene: TRBV9
d_gene: NA
j_gene: TRBJ1-2
CDR3nt: TGTGCCAGCAGCGTAGAGGGGCGATCTAACTATGGCTACACCTTC
CDR3aa: CASSVEGRSNYGYTF